This is a list of T cell receptor beta chains from one sample in a study of shared clonotypes between healthy human individuals. Assay used: immunoSEQ multiplex PCR; TCRdb lists only in-frame clones, some missing. This table has 2.3 million or so clones, 85% to 95% appearing once. Sequenced: naive CD4+ T cells from PBMCs. The receptors were sampled from a man younger than 35 in good health. Some clones in this sample may be carry-over from other donors' samples. Each CDR3 is given with its conserved first and last residue. The D gene is left open where the match is weak. Size tells how often a clone was seen (once, few, many) or the class of an expanded clone, and some rows leave it out.

TRBJ1-4	TRBD1	few	TRBV25-1	CASSEFGTEVDEKLFF	TGTGCCAGCAGTGAATTTGGGACAGAGGTCGATGAAAAACTGTTTTTT
TRBJ2-3	-	-	TRBV6-4	CASSDSPDTQYF	TGTGCCAGCAGTGACTCCCCAGATACGCAGTATTTT
TRBJ2-1	TRBD1	-	TRBV6-1	CASSGGQAHSYNEQFF	TGTGCCAGCAGTGGGGGACAGGCACACTCCTACAATGAGCAGTTCTTC
TRBJ2-3	TRBD2	-	TRBV28	CASSLGFLAGGTTDTQYF	TGTGCCAGCAGTTTAGGTTTTTTGGCGGGGGGCACGACAGATACGCAGTATTTT
TRBJ1-1	TRBD1	-	TRBV7-9	CATGTASAGTEAFF	TGTGCCACCGGGACAGCCTCCGCGGGGACTGAAGCTTTCTTT
TRBJ2-1	-	-	TRBV11-1	CASSSRGGGEQFF	TGTGCCAGCAGCTCCAGAGGAGGTGGTGAGCAGTTCTTC
TRBJ2-3	-	-	TRBV18	CASSPPGGDTQYF	TGTGCCAGCTCACCACCTGGGGGGGATACGCAGTATTTT
TRBJ1-4	-	-	TRBV5-1	CASSFGNNEKLFF	TGCGCCAGCAGCTTTGGAAATAATGAAAAACTGTTTTTT
TRBJ2-4	TRBD2	-	TRBV28	CASSLFGGLAGLAKNIQYF	TGTGCCAGCAGTTTATTCGGAGGACTAGCGGGGCTAGCCAAAAACATTCAGTACTTC
TRBJ2-1	TRBD1	-	TRBV7-2	CASSQKQGSSYNEQFF	TGTGCCAGCAGTCAAAAACAGGGGAGCTCCTACAATGAGCAGTTCTTC
TRBJ2-7	-	-	TRBV7-2	CASSLAMGSTPTYF	TGTGCCAGCAGCTTAGCAATGGGAAGTACCCCCACGTACTTC
TRBJ2-1	-	-	TRBV5-6	CASSPPVGSSYNEQFF	TGTGCCAGCAGCCCCCCGGTGGGAAGCTCCTACAATGAGCAGTTCTTC
TRBJ1-2	-	-	TRBV9	CASWGAGYTF	TGTGCCAGCTGGGGGGCCGGCTACACCTTC
TRBJ2-7	-	-	TRBV6-6	CASRNLNTDYEQYF	TGTGCCAGCAGAAACCTCAACACGGACTACGAGCAGTACTTC
TRBJ2-5	-	-	TRBV6-5	CASRRVGVETQYF	TGTGCCAGCAGGAGGGTAGGCGTGGAGACCCAGTACTTC
TRBJ1-2	-	-	TRBV19	CASSMRVGNYGYTF	TGTGCCAGTAGTATGCGGGTGGGGAACTATGGCTACACCTTC
TRBJ2-3	-	-	TRBV7-3	CASSLGTRGDTQYF	TGTGCCAGCAGCTTAGGGACCCGGGGAGATACGCAGTATTTT
TRBJ1-1	TRBD1	-	TRBV5-5	CASSFRDRGHPEAFF	TGTGCCAGCAGCTTTCGGGACAGGGGCCACCCTGAAGCTTTCTTT
TRBJ2-7	TRBD1	-	TRBV27	CASKTRDRAPYEQYF	TGTGCCAGCAAAACACGGGACAGGGCCCCCTACGAGCAGTACTTC
TRBJ1-3	-	-	TRBV5-1	CASSLDGVLNSGNTIYF	TGCGCCAGCAGCCTGGACGGGGTATTGAACTCTGGAAACACCATATATTTT
TRBJ2-7	TRBD1	-	TRBV18	CASSPGTGTDEQYF	TGTGCCAGCTCACCCGGGACAGGGACGGACGAGCAGTACTTC
TRBJ2-2	-	once	TRBV29-1	CSVVSPQFGNTGELFF	TGCAGCGTTGTTAGTCCACAGTTTGGCAACACCGGGGAGCTGTTTTTT
TRBJ2-2	-	-	TRBV2	CASSKGLANTGELFF	TGTGCCAGCAGTAAGGGACTGGCCAACACCGGGGAGCTGTTTTTT
TRBJ2-7	-	-	TRBV5-1	CASSLSTGHEQYF	TGCGCCAGCAGCTTGTCCACCGGACACGAGCAGTACTTC
TRBJ1-5	TRBD1	-	TRBV4-1	CASSHPVAGGSLSNQPQHF	TGCGCCAGCAGCCACCCCGTCGCAGGGGGGAGTTTAAGCAATCAGCCCCAGCATTTT
TRBJ2-7	-	-	TRBV5-1	CASSLSAANYEQYF	TGCGCCAGCAGCTTGTCGGCGGCCAATTACGAGCAGTACTTC
TRBJ1-1	-	-	TRBV18	CASSPGDTEAFF	TGTGCCAGCTCACCAGGGGACACTGAAGCTTTCTTT
TRBJ2-1	-	-	TRBV7-9	CASSLAGTSYNEQFF	TGTGCCAGCAGCTTAGCGGGGACTTCCTACAATGAGCAGTTCTTC
TRBJ2-7	TRBD1	-	TRBV5-1	CASSRDSPVGQYF	TGCGCCAGCAGCAGGGACAGTCCCGTCGGGCAGTACTTC
TRBJ1-2	TRBD1	-	TRBV28	CASSSPGTGRGVDYGYTF	TGTGCCAGCAGTTCCCCCGGGACAGGGCGGGGGGTCGACTATGGCTACACCTTC
TRBJ2-7	-	-	TRBV28	CASGPYRGDEEEQYF	TGTGCCAGCGGCCCCTATAGGGGGGATGAAGAAGAGCAGTACTTC
TRBJ2-1	TRBD1	-	TRBV6-6	CASTDRVNSVEQFF	TGTGCCAGCACCGACAGGGTGAATTCAGTTGAGCAGTTCTTC
TRBJ1-5	-	-	TRBV11-2	CASSLDMVGRGPQHF	TGTGCCAGCAGCTTAGATATGGTGGGTAGAGGGCCCCAGCATTTT
TRBJ1-1	TRBD1	-	TRBV19	CASSITGGETEAFF	TGTGCCAGTAGTATCACAGGGGGCGAAACTGAAGCTTTCTTT
TRBJ2-5	-	-	TRBV28	CASSPRFWRGRQETQYF	TGTGCCAGCAGTCCCCGTTTCTGGAGGGGCCGCCAAGAGACCCAGTACTTC
TRBJ2-7	-	-	TRBV19	CASIGSSREQYF	TGTGCCAGTATTGGTAGCTCGCGCGAGCAGTACTTC
TRBJ1-5	-	-	TRBV28	CASTHGPGGNSNQPQHF	TGTGCCAGCACCCACGGGCCGGGTGGAAATAGCAATCAGCCCCAGCATTTT
TRBJ1-3	TRBD1	-	TRBV28	CASRGQGPGNTIYF	TGTGCCAGCAGAGGACAGGGACCTGGAAACACCATATATTTT
TRBJ2-7	-	-	TRBV5-8	CASSSSFYEQYF	TGTGCCAGCAGCTCTTCGTTCTACGAGCAGTACTTC
TRBJ2-5	-	-	TRBV29-1	CSVVLQETQYF	TGCAGCGTAGTGCTCCAAGAGACCCAGTACTTC
TRBJ2-7	-	-	TRBV7-2	CASSAGRDGSYEQYF	TGTGCCAGCAGCGCAGGTCGGGACGGATCCTACGAGCAGTACTTC
TRBJ2-1	TRBD2	-	TRBV11-2	CASSSGLAGGRSYNEQFF	TGTGCCAGCAGCTCGGGACTAGCGGGAGGTCGCTCCTACAATGAGCAGTTCTTC
TRBJ1-2	-	-	TRBV12-2	CASRLVLTTGGKNGYTF	TGTGCAAGTCGCTTAGTCCTCACGACAGGGGGCAAAAATGGCTACACCTTC
TRBJ2-7	-	-	TRBV6-1	CASRTGQGGYEQYF	TGTGCCAGCAGGACCGGACAGGGAGGGTACGAGCAGTACTTC
TRBJ2-5	TRBD1	-	TRBV5-1	CASSTRQGAVTQYF	TGCGCCAGCAGCACCAGACAGGGGGCGGTCACCCAGTACTTC